The entry below describes one T cell receptor beta chain. Its antigen is still unknown. This CDR3 is built from 17 residues. V lost 4 bases and J 2 bases, leaving 20 bases between the germline ends. The source of the sample is a study of cytomegalovirus exposure and HLA in healthy donors. Overall study results and limits: Evidence from a later analysis indicated that most CMV-associated TCR beta chains looked HLA-restricted. The study flagged about 150 TCR beta chains as cytomegalovirus-associated. A later analysis found TCR association rates differed by HLA locus, highest for DRB1 and lowest for HLA-C. It was reportedly the case that the classifier diagnosed cytomegalovirus status with high specificity and sensitivity.

It was with 60 Vbeta and 13 Jbeta primers that the PCR ran. Method: immunoSEQ multiplex PCR; TCRdb's copy keeps in-frame clones and lacks some. The specimen's table records 150,000 to 200,000 clones. This sequence originates from a boy aged 5-17 years in good health and CMV-seronegative. V and J are TRBV5-3 and TRBJ2-3; TRBD1 is a possible D gene (6 bases). TRBV5-3 is an open reading frame, and its role is uncertain. The sequencing input was PBMCs. CDR3 amino acids: CARSTLDRPNYTDTQYF. In nucleotides, the CDR3 is TGTGCCAGAAGCACCCTCGACAGGCCGAATTACACAGATACGCAGTATTTT.